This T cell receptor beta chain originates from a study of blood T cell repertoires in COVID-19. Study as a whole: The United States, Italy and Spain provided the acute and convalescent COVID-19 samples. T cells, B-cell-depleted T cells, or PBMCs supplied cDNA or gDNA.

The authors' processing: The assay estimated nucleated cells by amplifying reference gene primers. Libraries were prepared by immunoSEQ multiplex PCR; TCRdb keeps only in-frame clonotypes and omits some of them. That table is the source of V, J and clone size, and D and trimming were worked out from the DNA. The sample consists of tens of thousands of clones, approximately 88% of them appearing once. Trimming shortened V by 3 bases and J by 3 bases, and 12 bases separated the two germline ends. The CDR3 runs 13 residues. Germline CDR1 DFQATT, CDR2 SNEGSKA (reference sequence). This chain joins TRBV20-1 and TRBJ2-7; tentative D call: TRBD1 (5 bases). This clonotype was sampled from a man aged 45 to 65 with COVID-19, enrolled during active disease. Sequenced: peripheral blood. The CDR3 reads CSASVTDLYEQYF. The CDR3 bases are TGCAGTGCTAGTGTGACAGATCTCTACGAGCAGTACTTC.